This T cell receptor (beta chain) was identified during a study of OX40 agonist ivuxolimab in advanced cancers. Describing the broader study: Ivuxolimab, which targeted the costimulatory receptor OX40 (CD134), was an agonistic, fully human IgG2 monoclonal antibody. A male proportion of around 83% and a mean age of 60 years, ranging from 23 to 79, were recorded for the dose-escalation cohort. Peripheral TCRbeta sequencing aimed to test whether ivuxolimab altered TCR sequence diversity and caused clonal T-cell expansion. Partial responses were achieved by three dose-escalation patients, of whom one had hepatocellular carcinoma and two had cutaneous melanoma. Prior anti-PD-1, anti-PD-L1 or anti-CTLA-4 therapy was permitted, and less than 45% of dose-escalation patients had received checkpoint inhibitors. Among the roughly 52 dose-escalation patients, some 20 had hepatocellular carcinoma, roughly 15 melanoma, 9 renal cell carcinoma and 9 head and neck cancer. Intravenous ivuxolimab was administered to patients every 2 weeks at six dose levels: 0.01, 0.1, 0.3, 1.5, 3 and 10 mg/kg. The paper covers the monotherapy dose-escalation part of the phase I ivuxolimab trial, which included N ≈ 52 patients.

Trimming accounts for 7 bases at V and 4 bases at J, while the number of junction bases matched to no gene is 5. Taken from the germline V gene, the CDR1 and CDR2 loops are SQVTM and ANQGSEA. The CDR3 contains 12 residues, cysteine and phenylalanine counted. This entry keeps only the CDR3 DNA: 36 bases, framed from base 1. General study outcomes and caveats: Low levels of normalized T-cell clonal expansion were also shown by some nonresponding patients. The antigen specificity of the peripheral T cells that underwent clonal expansion was not determined. At doses from 0.1 to 3.0 mg/kg, clonal expansion was seen in both CD4+ and CD8+ blood T cells between baseline and week 6. In the 0.1-3.0 mg/kg groups, partial responders were among the patients with the lowest normalized peripheral clonal expansion, particularly in CD8+ T cells. After ivuxolimab, CD8+ T cells had more expanded clones than CD4+ T cells on average.

Genomic DNA was isolated from the sorted cells so that the TCRbeta CDR3 region could be sequenced. TCRbeta CDR3 regions were sequenced using the immunoSEQ Assay. Drawn from immuneACCESS, this table holds only the in-frame rearrangements with V and J called that TCRdb kept. Clones are partly lost; checked studies trace under half to an unresolved V gene and leave the rest unexplained. Here the sample has tens of thousands of clones; 75% to 90% occur a single time. Of the sample, around 12% falls within the top ten clones. The trial excluded patients who had a history of autoimmune disease or who were on systemic immunosuppression. Peripheral blood for TCR sequencing was collected from all dose cohorts at baseline, on cycle 4 day 1, and on cycle 7 day 1. Samples came from an open-label, multicenter, first-in-human phase I dose-escalation trial of ivuxolimab. Adults with locally advanced or metastatic melanoma, renal cell, hepatocellular, or head and neck squamous cell carcinoma were enrolled in the trial. Before TCR sequencing, CD4+ T cells and CD8+ T cells were sorted from peripheral blood as separate populations.

Concerning this clone itself: The antigen it recognizes is unknown. Base qualities were left out, and no much larger clone turns up one base away.

Recombination linked TRBV29-1 to TRBJ2-5, and TRBD1 matches 8 of the central bases. The receptor was derived from an adult with an advanced solid tumor such as melanoma, head and neck, liver or kidney cancer. The sample consisted of CD4+ or CD8+ T cells sorted from blood, taken in a trial of the OX40 agonist ivuxolimab. DNA sequence: TGCAGCGGCGGACAGGGTATAGAGACCCAGTACTTC. Translated, it reads CSGGQGIETQYF.